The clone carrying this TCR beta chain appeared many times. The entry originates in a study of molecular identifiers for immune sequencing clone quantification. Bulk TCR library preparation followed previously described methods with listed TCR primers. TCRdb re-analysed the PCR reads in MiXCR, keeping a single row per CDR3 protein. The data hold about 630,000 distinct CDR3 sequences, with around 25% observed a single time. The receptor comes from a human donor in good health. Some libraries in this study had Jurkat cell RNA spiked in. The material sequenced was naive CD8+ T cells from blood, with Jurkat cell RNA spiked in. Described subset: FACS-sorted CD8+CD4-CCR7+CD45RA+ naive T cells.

CDR3 DNA: TGCAGTGCTAGGAGGACGGAGAGTTACGAGCAGTACTTC. This encodes CSARRTESYEQYF. The gene calls are TRBV20-1 and TRBJ2-7; D is ambiguous. V dropped 3 bases and J dropped 4 bases, with 13 bases sitting between them. From germline, CDR1 is DFQATT and CDR2 SNEGSKA (reference sequence). The CDR3 is made up of 13 amino acids.